This entry lists 24 T cell receptor beta chains sequenced from one sample in a study of metastatic and nonmetastatic thyroid tumors (dated by TCRdb to 2018 to 2020). No treatment had been received by any patient before thyroid surgery. Library method: PCR. These reads were obtained on an Illumina HiSeq 4000. TCRdb itself trimmed the public reads at Q25 with fastp, ran MiXCR and retained productive beta chains. The sample data list around 35,000 clones, and about 17% of these were observed just once. The ten largest clones represent about 4.4% of the sample. Sequences were obtained from blood. The receptors originated from a female donor with papillary thyroid cancer or a benign thyroid nodule (not recorded which). Some clones in this sample may be carry-over from other donors' samples.

Ten or more counts support this clone. The CDR3 here is CASSRISPGTDTQYF. The DNA for the CDR3 is TGCGCCAGCAGCCGTATATCCCCTGGCACAGATACGCAGTATTTT. The rearrangement links TRBV5-1 to TRBJ2-3; D not resolved. The CDR3 contains 15 residues. Germline CDR1 is SGHRS and CDR2 is YFSETQ. Trimming took 4 bases from V and 1 from J, leaving 13 bases between them. Supplemented by reference TRBV5-1 and TRBJ2-3, the full variable domain reads KAGVTQTPRYLIKTRGQQVTLSCSPISGHRSVSWYQQTPGQGLQFLFEYFSETQRNKGNFPGRFSGRQFSNSRSEMNVSTLELGDSALYLCASSRISPGTDTQYFGPGTRLTVL.

This clone rates as medium-sized. The J gene is TRBJ2-7, the V gene TRBV6-5; TRBD2 aligns across 7 bases. Trimming removed 0 bases from V and 2 bases from J; junction bases left unmatched: 10. CDR1 is MNHEY and CDR2 is SVGAGI in the germline V gene. CDR3 size: 17 residues. As DNA, the CDR3 is TGTGCCAGCAGTTACTCCTTTGGGCTAGCGGAGACCTACGAGCAGTACTTC. Translating it yields CASSYSFGLAETYEQYF.

For the CDR3, the DNA is TGTGCCAGCAGCCGGCTAGCGGGAGCGGGGACCGGGGAGCTGTTTTTT. Its protein is CASSRLAGAGTGELFF. This chain connects TRBV11-2 to TRBJ2-2, with 10 bases fitting TRBD2. Trimming at V came to 5 bases and at J to 5 bases, leaving 8 bases not matched to a gene. The CDR3 covers 16 residues. The germline CDR1 and CDR2 sequences are SGHAT and FQNNGV.

This clone was found many times. In nucleotides, the CDR3 is TGTGCCAGCAAATCCGTCGATGGGTACTATGGCTACACCTTC. This codes for CASKSVDGYYGYTF. This chain links TRBV28 with TRBJ1-2; D remains unclear. The V and J ends lost 7 bases and 3 bases respectively, with 15 bases between them. The germline gives CDR1 MDHEN, CDR2 SYDVKM. CDR3 length: 14 residues.

Regarding this clone: This may stem from a read error, because a much larger clone lies one nucleotide away. The same CDR3 can be traced to other DNA sequences in this sample. The chain couples TRBV29-1 to TRBJ1-1; possibly TRBD1 for D (6 bases). V gave up 7 bases and J gave up 8 bases, with 11 bases separating them. Germline V gives CDR1 SQVTM, CDR2 ANQGSEA. There are 10 residues in the CDR3. The CDR3, as DNA: TGCAGCGCTGGTGGGACAGAAGCTTTCTTT. Protein sequence: CSAGGTEAFF.

Many counts were recorded for this clone. The rearrangement uses TRBV6-2 or TRBV6-3 and TRBJ1-1; 9 bases align to TRBD1. The CDR3 length is 17 residues. J was trimmed by 4 bases and V by 6 bases; bases with no gene match: 15. Germline CDR1 and CDR2: MNHEY and SVGEGT. The CDR3 bases are TGTGCCAGCAGCCGGAGGACAGGGGATGATTCGGTCACTGAAGCTTTCTTT. Protein: CASSRRTGDDSVTEAFF.

This clone rates as medium-sized. This rearrangement joins TRBV27 to TRBJ2-7; D remains unclear. The CDR3 length is 15 residues. Germline V gene data show CDR1 as MNHEY and CDR2 as SMNVEV (reference sequence). V lost 0 bases to trimming and J lost 0 bases, with 9 bases between them. CDR3 sequence (DNA): TGTGCCAGCAGTTTATCCAGCGTGGGCTCCTACGAGCAGTACTTC. This translates into CASSLSSVGSYEQYF.

This clone was detected ten times or more. The chain employs TRBV5-1 and TRBJ2-1, with D hard to call. Looked up from germline, CDR1 is SGHRS and CDR2 is YFSETQ. The CDR3 covers 12 residues. The V end lost 1 base, the J end lost 7 bases, and 6 bases lay between the germline ends. The CDR3 nucleotides read TGCGCCAGCAGCTTGCAAGGGAATGAGCAGTTCTTC. The encoded protein is CASSLQGNEQFF. The entire variable domain, with the rest obtained from reference TRBV5-1 and TRBJ2-1, is as follows: KAGVTQTPRYLIKTRGQQVTLSCSPISGHRSVSWYQQTPGQGLQFLFEYFSETQRNKGNFPGRFSGRQFSNSRSEMNVSTLELGDSALYLCASSLQGNEQFFGPGTRLTVL.

This chain connects TRBV20-1 to TRBJ2-2; possibly TRBD2 for D (5 bases). This CDR3 spans 14 amino acids. Trimming took 3 bases from V and 4 from J, leaving 12 bases between them. The germline V gene encodes CDR1 DFQATT and CDR2 SNEGSKA (reference sequence). As DNA, the CDR3 is TGCAGTGCTAGTGAGGGAACGGGCACCGGGGAGCTGTTTTTT. Protein: CSASEGTGTGELFF.

The chain employs TRBV6-2 or TRBV6-3 and TRBJ1-5; 7 bases are a match to TRBD1. Germline loops: CDR1 MNHEY, CDR2 SVGEGT. The CDR3 covers 17 residues. V was pared by 4 bases and J by 5 bases, with 14 bases of the junction left unmatched. This chain's CDR3 is CASSSVRFGTGDQPQHF. DNA for the CDR3: TGTGCCAGCAGTTCCGTACGATTTGGTACAGGGGATCAGCCCCAGCATTTT.

This clone has ten or more counts. The chain is built from TRBV25-1 and TRBJ1-5, with 7 bases identical to TRBD1. CDR3 length equals 14 residues. Germline CDR1 and CDR2: MGHDK and SYGVNS. Trimming cost V 7 bases and J 2 bases; bases outside gene matches: 5. The CDR3 loop is CASKPGTGNQPQHF. Written as DNA, the CDR3 is TGTGCCAGCAAACCCGGGACAGGCAATCAGCCCCAGCATTTT.

This clone was detected ten times or more. This chain joins TRBV29-1 and TRBJ1-2; no definite D call. Trimming removed 3 bases at V and 4 bases at J, with 6 bases between. Germline lookup yields CDR1 SQVTM and CDR2 ANQGSEA. This CDR3 has 11 residues. The CDR3 loop reads CSVDHGYGYTF. The CDR3 coding sequence is TGCAGCGTTGATCACGGCTATGGCTACACCTTC.

This clone came up many times. The chain carries TRBV5-5 and TRBJ2-5; a possible D gene is TRBD2 (6 bases). Trimming cost V 4 bases and J 2 bases, with 24 bases left between them. The CDR3 totals 18 residues. Germline lookup yields CDR1 SGHKS and CDR2 YYEKEE (reference sequence). The CDR3 DNA follows: TGTGCCAGCAGCCCGAACATGGGAGGAATGTGGGAACAAGAGACCCAGTACTTC. Its protein product is CASSPNMGGMWEQETQYF.

To note about this clone: The junction and the germline gene differ at one end; a read error may be behind it. The V gene is TRBV27, the J gene TRBJ2-6; possible D gene TRBD1, 5 bases. This CDR3 is built from 15 residues. Germline V CDR1 and CDR2: MNHEY, SMNVEV (reference sequence). The CDR3 loop is CASSLWVAGANVLTF. CDR3 coding DNA: TGTGCCAGCTCCCTCTGGGTGGCTGGGGCCAACGTCCTTACTTTC.

This clone was observed many times. This chain connects TRBV19 to TRBJ1-3; no clear D gene. This CDR3 region has 14 residues. With 11 bases removed from V and 0 bases from J, the gap between germline ends came to 14 bases. Germline values: CDR1 LNHDA, CDR2 SQIVND (reference sequence). CDR3 loop: CAVQQPDSGNTIYF. CDR3 in DNA: TGTGCCGTTCAACAGCCGGACTCTGGAAACACCATATATTTT.

As regards this clone: The junction departs from the called germline gene at one end, perhaps through a read error. The chain couples TRBV6-2 or TRBV6-3 to TRBJ1-5; possible D gene TRBD1, 6 bases. The CDR3 has 16 amino acids. Germline V gene lookup returns CDR1 MNHEY and CDR2 SVGEGT. The CDR3 DNA is TGTGCCAGTAGTTTGAATGACAGGTCCAGCAATCAGGCCCAGCATTTT. Translating it yields CASSLNDRSSNQAQHF.

This rearrangement joins TRBV14 to TRBJ2-7; the D gene is possibly TRBD2 (6 bases). The CDR3 sequence is 15 residues long. Trimming pared 0 bases from V and 3 bases from J, leaving 12 bases between. Per the germline V gene, CDR1 is SGHDN and CDR2 is FVKESK. CDR3 sequence reads: CASSQDQGLYYEQYF. Written as DNA, the CDR3 is TGTGCCAGCAGCCAAGATCAGGGACTTTACTACGAGCAGTACTTC.

This clone was observed many times. The chain links TRBV28 to TRBJ1-1; unclear D gene. Germline V gene data show CDR1 as MDHEN and CDR2 as SYDVKM. The CDR3 covers 12 residues. The V end lost 6 bases, the J end lost 5 bases, and 10 bases lay between the germline ends. The DNA of the CDR3 is TGTGCCAGCAGCTTAGTGTGGACTGAAGCTTTCTTT. This sequence encodes CASSLVWTEAFF. The variable domain in full, with the rest retrieved from reference TRBV28 and TRBJ1-1, is DVKVTQSSRYLVKRTGEKVFLECVQDMDHENMFWYRQDPGLGLRLIYFSYDVKMKEKGDIPEGYSVSREKKERFSLILESASTNQTSMYLCASSLVWTEAFFGQGTRLTVV.

This clone appeared many times. V gene TRBV6-4 combines with J gene TRBJ2-2, with unresolved D. The CDR3 has 13 amino acids. Germline V gene sequence: CDR1 MRHNA, CDR2 SNTAGT. V was shortened by 4 bases and J by 0 bases, with 3 bases between the two germline ends. CDR3 sequence (DNA): TGTGCCAGCAGTGCAGCGAACACCGGGGAGCTGTTTTTT. Its protein product is CASSAANTGELFF.

At least ten counts were recorded for this clone. This chain uses TRBV20-1 with TRBJ1-5; maybe TRBD1 (5 bases). This CDR3 region has 13 residues. Germline loops: CDR1 DFQATT, CDR2 SNEGSKA (reference sequence). Trimming removed 7 bases from V and 0 bases from J, with 10 bases in between. This CDR3 is CSVTESSNQPQHF. Here the CDR3 DNA reads TGCAGTGTGACAGAGAGTAGCAATCAGCCCCAGCATTTT.

Many counts were recorded for this clone. The chain recombines TRBV4-1 with TRBJ2-7, with a possible D match to TRBD2 (6 bases). Germline V gene data show CDR1 as MGHRA and CDR2 as YSYEKL. The CDR3 is 14 amino acids. V gave up 1 base and J gave up 4 bases, with 11 bases separating them. The CDR3 DNA sequence: TGCGCCAGCAGCCAAGTCCGGCGGGATTACGAGCAGTACTTC. Protein product: CASSQVRRDYEQYF.

This clone has ten or more counts. The CDR3 loop reads CASSPRWGNTDTQYF. The CDR3 DNA is TGTGCCAGCAGCCCCCGATGGGGAAACACAGATACGCAGTATTTT. V and J are TRBV7-9 and TRBJ2-3; no firm D call. Trimming removed 5 bases at V and 2 bases at J, with 14 bases between. CDR3 size: 15 residues. Germline CDR1 reads SEHNR; CDR2 reads FQNEAQ (reference sequence).

This clone was counted ten times or more. CDR3: CASRRTSGTDTQYF. CDR3 sequence (DNA): TGCGCCAGCAGGCGGACTAGCGGTACAGATACGCAGTATTTT. This chain connects TRBV5-1 to TRBJ2-3, with 10 bases that match TRBD2. Germline CDR1 SGHRS, CDR2 YFSETQ. This CDR3 spans 14 amino acids. The junction had 3 bases not matched to a gene; V was cut back by 5 bases and J by 3 bases.

Only a few counts were recorded for this clone. A junction end diverges from the germline sequence, so it may reflect a read error. The genes are TRBV12-3 or TRBV12-4 and TRBJ2-1; weak D call: TRBD2 (5 bases). The CDR3 sequence is 15 residues long. The DNA for the CDR3 is TGTGCCAGCAGTTTAATGAGCGGTGGACCCAATGAGCAGCTCTTC. It yields the protein CASSLMSGGPNEQLF.